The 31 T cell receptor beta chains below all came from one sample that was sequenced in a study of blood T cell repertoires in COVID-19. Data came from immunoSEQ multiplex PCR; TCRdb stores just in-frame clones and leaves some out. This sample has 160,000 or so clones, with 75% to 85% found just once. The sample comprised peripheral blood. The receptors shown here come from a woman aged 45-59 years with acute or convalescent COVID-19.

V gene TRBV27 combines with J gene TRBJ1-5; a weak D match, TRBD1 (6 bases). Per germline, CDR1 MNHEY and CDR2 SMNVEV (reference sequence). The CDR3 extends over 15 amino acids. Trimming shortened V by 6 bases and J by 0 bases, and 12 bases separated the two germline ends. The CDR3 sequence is CASSVRGHSNQPQHF. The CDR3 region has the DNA TGTGCCAGCAGCGTCCGGGGACATAGCAATCAGCCCCAGCATTTT.

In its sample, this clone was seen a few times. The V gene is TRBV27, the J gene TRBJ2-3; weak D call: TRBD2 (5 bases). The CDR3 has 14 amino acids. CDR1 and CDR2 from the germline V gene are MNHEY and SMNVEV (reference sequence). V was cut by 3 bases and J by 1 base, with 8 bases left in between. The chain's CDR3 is CASSFWGGTDTQYF. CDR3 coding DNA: TGTGCCAGCAGTTTCTGGGGAGGCACAGATACGCAGTATTTT.

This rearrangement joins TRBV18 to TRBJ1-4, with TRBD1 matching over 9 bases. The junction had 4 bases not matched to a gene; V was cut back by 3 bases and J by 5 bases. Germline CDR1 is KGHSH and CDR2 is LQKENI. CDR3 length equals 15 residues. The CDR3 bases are TGTGCCAGCTCACCCTCCGGGACAGGGAATGAAAAACTGTTTTTT. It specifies CASSPSGTGNEKLFF.

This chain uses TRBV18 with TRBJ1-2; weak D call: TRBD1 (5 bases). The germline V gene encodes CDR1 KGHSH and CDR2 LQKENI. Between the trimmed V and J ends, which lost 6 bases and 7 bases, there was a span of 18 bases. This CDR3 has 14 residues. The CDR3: CASSSVSQDAGYTF. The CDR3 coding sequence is TGTGCCAGCTCTTCGGTTTCACAGGACGCTGGCTACACCTTC. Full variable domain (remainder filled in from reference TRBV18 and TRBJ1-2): NAGVMQNPRHLVRRRGQEARLRCSPMKGHSHVYWYRQLPEEGLKFMVYLQKENIIDESGMPKERFSAEFPKEGPSILRIQQVVRGDSAAYFCASSSVSQDAGYTFGSGTRLTVV.

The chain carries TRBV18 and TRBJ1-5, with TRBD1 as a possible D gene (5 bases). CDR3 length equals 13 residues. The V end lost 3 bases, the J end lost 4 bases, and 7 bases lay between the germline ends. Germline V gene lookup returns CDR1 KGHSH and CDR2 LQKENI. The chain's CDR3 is CASSPSGNQPQHF. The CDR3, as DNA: TGTGCCAGCTCACCGTCAGGGAATCAGCCCCAGCATTTT.

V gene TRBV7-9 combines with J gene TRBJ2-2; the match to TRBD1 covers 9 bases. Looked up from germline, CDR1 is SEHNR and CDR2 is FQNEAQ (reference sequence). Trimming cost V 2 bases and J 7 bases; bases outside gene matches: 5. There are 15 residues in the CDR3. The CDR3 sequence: CASSLRDRDIGELFF. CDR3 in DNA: TGTGCCAGCAGCTTACGGGACAGGGATATCGGGGAGCTGTTTTTT. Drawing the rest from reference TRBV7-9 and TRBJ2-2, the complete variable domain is DTGVSQNPRHKITKRGQNVTFRCDPISEHNRLYWYRQTLGQGPEFLTYFQNEAQLEKSRLLSDRFSAERPKGSFSTLEIQRTEQGDSAMYLCASSLRDRDIGELFFGEGSRLTVL.

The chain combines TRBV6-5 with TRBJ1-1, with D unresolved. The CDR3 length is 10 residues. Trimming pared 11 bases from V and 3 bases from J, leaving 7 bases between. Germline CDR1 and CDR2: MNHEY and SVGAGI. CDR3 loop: CARGYTEAFF. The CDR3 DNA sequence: TGTGCCCGCGGGTACACTGAAGCTTTCTTT.

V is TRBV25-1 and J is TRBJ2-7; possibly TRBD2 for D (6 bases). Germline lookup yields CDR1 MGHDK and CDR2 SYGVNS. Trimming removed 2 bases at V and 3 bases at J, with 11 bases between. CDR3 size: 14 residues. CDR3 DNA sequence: TGTGCCAGCAGTGAACCGGGAGAGATCTACGAGCAGTACTTC. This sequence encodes CASSEPGEIYEQYF.

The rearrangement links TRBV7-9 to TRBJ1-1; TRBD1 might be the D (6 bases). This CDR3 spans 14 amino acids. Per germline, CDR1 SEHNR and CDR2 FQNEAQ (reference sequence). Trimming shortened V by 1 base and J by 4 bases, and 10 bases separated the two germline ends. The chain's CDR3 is CASSLVGRGTEAFF. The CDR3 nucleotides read TGTGCCAGCAGCTTAGTTGGCAGGGGCACTGAAGCTTTCTTT.

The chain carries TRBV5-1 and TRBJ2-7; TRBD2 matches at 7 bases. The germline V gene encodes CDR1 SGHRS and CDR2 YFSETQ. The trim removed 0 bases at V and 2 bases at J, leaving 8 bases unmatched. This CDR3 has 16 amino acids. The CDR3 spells CASSLGAREDAYEQYF. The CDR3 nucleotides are TGCGCCAGCAGCTTGGGTGCCCGGGAGGATGCCTACGAGCAGTACTTC.

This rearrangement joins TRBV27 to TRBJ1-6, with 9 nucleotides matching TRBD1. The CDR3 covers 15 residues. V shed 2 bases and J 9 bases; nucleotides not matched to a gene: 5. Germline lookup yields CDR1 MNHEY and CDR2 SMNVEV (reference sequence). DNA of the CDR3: TGTGCCAGCAGTTTAGTTGGGACAGGGCCTTCACCCCTCCACTTT. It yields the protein CASSLVGTGPSPLHF.

The chain's CDR3 is CASSQDFGLASDTQYF. The DNA of the CDR3 is TGTGCCAGCAGCCAAGATTTTGGACTAGCGTCTGATACGCAGTATTTT. V and J are TRBV4-2 and TRBJ2-3; 9 bases match TRBD2. Trimming took 0 bases from V and 6 from J; bases not matched to a gene: 7. The germline V gene encodes CDR1 LGHNA and CDR2 YNFKEQ. This CDR3 comprises 16 residues.

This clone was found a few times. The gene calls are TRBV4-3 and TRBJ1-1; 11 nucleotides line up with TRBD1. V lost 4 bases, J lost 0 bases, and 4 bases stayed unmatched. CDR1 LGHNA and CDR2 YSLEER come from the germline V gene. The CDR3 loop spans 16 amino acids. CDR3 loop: CASSRGTGGMNTEAFF. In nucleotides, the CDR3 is TGCGCCAGCAGCCGAGGGACAGGGGGGATGAACACTGAAGCTTTCTTT.

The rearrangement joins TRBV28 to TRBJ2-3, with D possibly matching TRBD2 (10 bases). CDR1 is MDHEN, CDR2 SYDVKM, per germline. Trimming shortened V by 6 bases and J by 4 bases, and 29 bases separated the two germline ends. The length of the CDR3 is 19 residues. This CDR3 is CASSSLDRGNSGRSDTQYF. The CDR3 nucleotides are TGTGCCAGCAGCTCACTGGACAGGGGAAATAGCGGGAGGTCAGATACGCAGTATTTT. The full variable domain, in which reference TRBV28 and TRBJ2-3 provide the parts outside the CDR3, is DVKVTQSSRYLVKRTGEKVFLECVQDMDHENMFWYRQDPGLGLRLIYFSYDVKMKEKGDIPEGYSVSREKKERFSLILESASTNQTSMYLCASSSLDRGNSGRSDTQYFGPGTRLTVL.

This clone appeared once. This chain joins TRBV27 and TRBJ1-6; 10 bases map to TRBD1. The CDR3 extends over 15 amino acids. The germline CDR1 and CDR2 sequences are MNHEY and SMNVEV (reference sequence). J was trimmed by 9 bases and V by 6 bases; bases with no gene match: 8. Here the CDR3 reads CASSPATGGLSPLHF. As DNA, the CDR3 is TGTGCCAGCAGCCCCGCGACAGGGGGCCTTTCACCCCTCCACTTT.

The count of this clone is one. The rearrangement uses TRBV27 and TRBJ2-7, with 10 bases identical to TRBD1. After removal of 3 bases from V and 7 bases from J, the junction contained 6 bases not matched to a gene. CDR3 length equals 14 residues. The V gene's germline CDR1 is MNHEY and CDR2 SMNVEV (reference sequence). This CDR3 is CASSLGQGPLEQYF. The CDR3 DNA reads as TGTGCCAGCAGTTTGGGACAGGGGCCCTTGGAGCAGTACTTC.

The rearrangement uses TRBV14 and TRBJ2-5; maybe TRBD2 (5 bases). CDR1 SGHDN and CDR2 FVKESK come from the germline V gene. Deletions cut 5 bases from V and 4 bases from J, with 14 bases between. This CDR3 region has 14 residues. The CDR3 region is CASSNEMAGETQYF. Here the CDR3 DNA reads TGTGCCAGCAGCAACGAAATGGCGGGAGAGACCCAGTACTTC.

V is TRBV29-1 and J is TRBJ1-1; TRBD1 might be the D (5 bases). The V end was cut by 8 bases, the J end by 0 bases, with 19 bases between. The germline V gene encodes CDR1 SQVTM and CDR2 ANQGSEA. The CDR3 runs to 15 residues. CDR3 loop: CSIRRGSRMNTEAFF. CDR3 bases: TGCAGCATAAGACGGGGGTCTCGCATGAACACTGAAGCTTTCTTT.

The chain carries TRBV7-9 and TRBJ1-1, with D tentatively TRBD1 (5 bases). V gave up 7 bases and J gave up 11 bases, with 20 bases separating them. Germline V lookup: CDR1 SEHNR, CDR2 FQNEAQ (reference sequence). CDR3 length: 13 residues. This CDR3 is CASTTGDGGVAFF. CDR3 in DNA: TGTGCCAGCACCACCGGGGACGGGGGGGTGGCTTTCTTT. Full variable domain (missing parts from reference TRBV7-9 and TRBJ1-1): DTGVSQNPRHKITKRGQNVTFRCDPISEHNRLYWYRQTLGQGPEFLTYFQNEAQLEKSRLLSDRFSAERPKGSFSTLEIQRTEQGDSAMYLCASTTGDGGVAFFGQGTRLTVV.

CDR3 in DNA: TGTGCCAGCAGCTCGCTAGCGGGAGGGCTTCCAGATACGCAGTATTTT. It encodes CASSSLAGGLPDTQYF. The chain recombines TRBV11-2 with TRBJ2-3, with 12 bases fitting TRBD2. Germline CDR1 SGHAT, CDR2 FQNNGV. The CDR3 extends over 16 amino acids. V was clipped by 4 bases and J by 4 bases; unmatched bases: 6.

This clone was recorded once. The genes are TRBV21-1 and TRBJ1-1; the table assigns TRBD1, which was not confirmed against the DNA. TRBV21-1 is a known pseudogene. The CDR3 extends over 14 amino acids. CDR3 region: CASTQRQKNTEAFF. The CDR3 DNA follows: TGTGCCAGCACCCAGAGACAAAAGAACACTGAAGCTTTCTTT.

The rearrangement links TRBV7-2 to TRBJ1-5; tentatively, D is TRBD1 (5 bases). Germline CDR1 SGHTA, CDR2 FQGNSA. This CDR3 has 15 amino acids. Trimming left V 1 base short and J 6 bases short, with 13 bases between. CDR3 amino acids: CASSLVFAGVQPQHF. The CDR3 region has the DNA TGTGCCAGCAGCTTAGTGTTTGCGGGGGTTCAGCCCCAGCATTTT.

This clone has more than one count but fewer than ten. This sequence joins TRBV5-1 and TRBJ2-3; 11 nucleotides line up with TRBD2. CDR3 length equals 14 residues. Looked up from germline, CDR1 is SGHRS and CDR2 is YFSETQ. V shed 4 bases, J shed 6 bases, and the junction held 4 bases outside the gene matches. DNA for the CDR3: TGCGCCAGCAGCCTAACTAGCGGGAGCGATACGCAGTATTTT. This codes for CASSLTSGSDTQYF.

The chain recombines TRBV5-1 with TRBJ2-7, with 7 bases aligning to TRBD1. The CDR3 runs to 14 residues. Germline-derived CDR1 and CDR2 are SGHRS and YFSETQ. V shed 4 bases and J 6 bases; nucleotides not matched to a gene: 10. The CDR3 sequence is CASSPGTATVEQYF. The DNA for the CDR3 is TGCGCCAGCAGCCCCGGGACAGCGACCGTCGAGCAGTACTTC.

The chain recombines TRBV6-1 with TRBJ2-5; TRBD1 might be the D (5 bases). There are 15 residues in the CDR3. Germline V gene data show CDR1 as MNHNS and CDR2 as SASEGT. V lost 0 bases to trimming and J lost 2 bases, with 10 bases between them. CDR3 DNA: TGTGCCAGCAGTGAAGCCCACAGGCCTCAAGAGACCCAGTACTTC. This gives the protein CASSEAHRPQETQYF.

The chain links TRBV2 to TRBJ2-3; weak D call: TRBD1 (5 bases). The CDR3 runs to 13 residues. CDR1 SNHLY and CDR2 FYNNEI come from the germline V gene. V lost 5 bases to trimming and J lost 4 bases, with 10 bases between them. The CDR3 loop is CASSRQLPDTQYF. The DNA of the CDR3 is TGTGCCAGCAGTAGACAGCTCCCAGATACGCAGTATTTT.

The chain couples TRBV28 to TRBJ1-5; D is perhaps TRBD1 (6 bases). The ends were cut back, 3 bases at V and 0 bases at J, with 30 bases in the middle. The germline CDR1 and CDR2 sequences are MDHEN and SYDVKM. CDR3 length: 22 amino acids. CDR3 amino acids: CASSLRSRGLRTPKLSNQPQHF. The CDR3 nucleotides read TGTGCCAGCAGTTTGAGGTCGCGGGGGCTCCGGACTCCGAAACTTAGCAATCAGCCCCAGCATTTT.

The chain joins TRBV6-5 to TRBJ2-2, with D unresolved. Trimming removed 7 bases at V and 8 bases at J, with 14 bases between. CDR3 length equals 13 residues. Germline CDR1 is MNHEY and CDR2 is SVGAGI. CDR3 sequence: CASIGYRIGELFF. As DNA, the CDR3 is TGTGCCAGCATCGGATACAGAATAGGGGAGCTGTTTTTT.

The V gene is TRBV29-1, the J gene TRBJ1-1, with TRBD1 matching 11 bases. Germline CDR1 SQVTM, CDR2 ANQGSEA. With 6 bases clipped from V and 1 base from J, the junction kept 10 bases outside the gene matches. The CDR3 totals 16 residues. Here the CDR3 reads CSVAGQGANSNTEAFF. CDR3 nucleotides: TGCAGCGTAGCCGGACAGGGGGCGAACTCGAACACTGAAGCTTTCTTT.

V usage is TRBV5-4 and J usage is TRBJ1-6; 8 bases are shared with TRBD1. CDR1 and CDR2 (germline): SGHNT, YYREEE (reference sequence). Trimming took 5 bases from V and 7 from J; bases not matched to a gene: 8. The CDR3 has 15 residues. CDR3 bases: TGTGCCAGCAGATCCGACAGGGGTCCCAATTCACCCCTCCACTTT. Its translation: CASRSDRGPNSPLHF.

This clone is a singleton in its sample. CDR3 residues: CASSHRRHYGYTF. Here the CDR3 DNA reads TGTGCCAGCAGCCACAGGAGACACTATGGCTACACCTTC. V and J are TRBV7-9 and TRBJ1-2, with D maybe TRBD1 (5 bases). CDR1 is SEHNR, CDR2 FQNEAQ, per germline (reference sequence). Deletions cut 5 bases from V and 3 bases from J, with 10 bases between. This CDR3 comprises 13 residues.